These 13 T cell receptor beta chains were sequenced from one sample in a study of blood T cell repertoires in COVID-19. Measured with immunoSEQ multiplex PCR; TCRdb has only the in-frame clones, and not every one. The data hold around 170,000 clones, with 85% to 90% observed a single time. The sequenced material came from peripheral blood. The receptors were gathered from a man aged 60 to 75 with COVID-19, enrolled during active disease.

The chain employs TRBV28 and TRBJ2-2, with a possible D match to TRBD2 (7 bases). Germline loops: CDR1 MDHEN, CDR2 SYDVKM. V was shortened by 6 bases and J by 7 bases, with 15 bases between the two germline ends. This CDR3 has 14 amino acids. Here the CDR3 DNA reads TGTGCCAGCAGAGGGGGAGGGCGCAACGGGGAGCTGTTTTTT. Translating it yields CASRGGGRNGELFF.

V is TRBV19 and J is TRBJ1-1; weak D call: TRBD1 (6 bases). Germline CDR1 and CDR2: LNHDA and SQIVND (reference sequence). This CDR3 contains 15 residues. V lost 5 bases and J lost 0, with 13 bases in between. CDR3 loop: CASSPGHSMNTEAFF. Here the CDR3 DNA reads TGTGCCAGTAGTCCGGGACACTCCATGAACACTGAAGCTTTCTTT.

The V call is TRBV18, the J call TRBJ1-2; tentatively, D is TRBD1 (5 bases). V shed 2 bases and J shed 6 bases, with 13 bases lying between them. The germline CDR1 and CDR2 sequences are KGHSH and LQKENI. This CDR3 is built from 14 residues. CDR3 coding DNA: TGTGCCAGCTCACCAAACAGGATAGAACATGGCTACACCTTC. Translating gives CASSPNRIEHGYTF.

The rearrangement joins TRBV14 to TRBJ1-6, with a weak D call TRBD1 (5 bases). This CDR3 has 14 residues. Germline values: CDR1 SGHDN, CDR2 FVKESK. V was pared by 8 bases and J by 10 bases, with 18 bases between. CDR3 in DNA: TGTGCCAGCCGATCGTGGGGCTTGGAGTCACCCCTCCACTTT. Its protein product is CASRSWGLESPLHF.

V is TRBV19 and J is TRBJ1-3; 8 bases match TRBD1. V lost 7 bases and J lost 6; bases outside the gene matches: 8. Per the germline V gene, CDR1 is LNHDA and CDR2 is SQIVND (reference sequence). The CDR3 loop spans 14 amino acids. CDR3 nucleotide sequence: TGTGCCAGTAAGTTGGACAGGGCCGAAAACACCATATATTTT. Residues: CASKLDRAENTIYF.

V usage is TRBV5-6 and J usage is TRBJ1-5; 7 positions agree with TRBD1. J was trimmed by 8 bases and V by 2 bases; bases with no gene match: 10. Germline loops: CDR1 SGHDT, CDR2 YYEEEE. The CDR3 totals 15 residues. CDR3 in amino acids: CASSLGGGAGKPQHF. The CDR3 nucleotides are TGTGCCAGCAGCTTAGGAGGGGGCGCGGGGAAGCCCCAGCATTTT.

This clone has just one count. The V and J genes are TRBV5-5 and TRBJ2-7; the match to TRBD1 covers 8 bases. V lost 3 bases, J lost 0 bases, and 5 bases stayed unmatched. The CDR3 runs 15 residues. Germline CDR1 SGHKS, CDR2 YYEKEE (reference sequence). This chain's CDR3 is CASSWDRPPSYEQYF. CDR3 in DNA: TGTGCCAGCAGCTGGGACAGGCCGCCCTCCTACGAGCAGTACTTC.

Here the CDR3 reads CASSFLGGTNEKLFF. For the CDR3, the DNA is TGTGCCAGCAGCTTTTTGGGGGGAACTAATGAAAAACTGTTTTTT. The V call is TRBV5-6, the J call TRBJ1-4; TRBD1 is a possible D gene (5 bases). This CDR3 comprises 15 residues. Trimming removed 2 bases at V and 1 base at J, with 9 bases between. In germline, CDR1 is SGHDT, CDR2 YYEEEE.

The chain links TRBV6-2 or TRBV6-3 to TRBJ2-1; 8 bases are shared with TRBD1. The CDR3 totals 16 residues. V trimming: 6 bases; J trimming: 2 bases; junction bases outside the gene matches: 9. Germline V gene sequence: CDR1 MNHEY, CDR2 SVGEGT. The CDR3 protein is CASSPFDRGTYNEQFF. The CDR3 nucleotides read TGTGCCAGCAGCCCCTTCGACAGGGGCACCTACAATGAGCAGTTCTTC.

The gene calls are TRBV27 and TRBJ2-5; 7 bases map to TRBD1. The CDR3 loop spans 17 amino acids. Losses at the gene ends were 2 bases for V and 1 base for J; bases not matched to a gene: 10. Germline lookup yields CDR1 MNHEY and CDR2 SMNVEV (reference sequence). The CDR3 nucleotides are TGTGCCAGCAGTTTAGAGCCCTACAGGGGAATCCAAGAGACCCAGTACTTC. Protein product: CASSLEPYRGIQETQYF.

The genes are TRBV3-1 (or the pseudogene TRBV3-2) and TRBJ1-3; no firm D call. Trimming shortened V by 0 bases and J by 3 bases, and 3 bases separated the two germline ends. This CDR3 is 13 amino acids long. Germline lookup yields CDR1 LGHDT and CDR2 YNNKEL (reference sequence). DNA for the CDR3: TGTGCCAGCAGCCAAGACCATGGAAACACCATATATTTT. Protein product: CASSQDHGNTIYF.

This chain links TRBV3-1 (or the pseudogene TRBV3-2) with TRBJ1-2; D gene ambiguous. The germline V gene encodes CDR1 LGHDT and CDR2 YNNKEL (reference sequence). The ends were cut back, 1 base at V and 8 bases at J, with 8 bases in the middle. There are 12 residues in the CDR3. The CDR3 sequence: CASSQGPGGYTF. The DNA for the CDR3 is TGTGCCAGCAGCCAAGGTCCAGGAGGCTACACCTTC.

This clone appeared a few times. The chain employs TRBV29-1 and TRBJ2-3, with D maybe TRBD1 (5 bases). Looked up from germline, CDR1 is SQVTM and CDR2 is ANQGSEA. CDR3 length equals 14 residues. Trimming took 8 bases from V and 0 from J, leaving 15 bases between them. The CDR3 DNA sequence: TGCAGCCACCTTGGGGCCCAGAGCACAGATACGCAGTATTTT. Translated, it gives CSHLGAQSTDTQYF.